These 14 T cell receptor beta chains share one sample of origin, sequenced in a study of cytomegalovirus exposure and HLA in healthy donors. The PCR contained 60 Vbeta and 13 Jbeta primers. Clones were sequenced by immunoSEQ multiplex PCR, and TCRdb holds only the in-frame ones, with some missing. This table holds around 91,000 clones, about four fifths found once. The sample comprised PBMCs. The receptor source for this set is a man younger than 35 in good health and CMV-seronegative.

J is TRBJ2-3 and V is TRBV19; 10 nucleotides match TRBD2. This CDR3 has 14 residues. J lost 6 bases, V lost 3 bases, and 3 bases had no gene match. CDR1 is LNHDA, CDR2 SQIVND, per germline (reference sequence). The CDR3 DNA reads TGTGCCAGTAGTATTCTAGCGGGAGTGGATACGCAGTATTTT. Amino acids: CASSILAGVDTQYF. The variable domain in full, completed from reference TRBV19 and TRBJ2-3, reads DGGITQSPKYLFRKEGQNVTLSCEQNLNHDAMYWYRQDPGQGLRLIYYSQIVNDFQKGDIAEGYSVSREKKESFPLTVTSAQKNPTAFYLCASSILAGVDTQYFGPGTRLTVL.

This chain connects TRBV5-6 to TRBJ2-7; no clear D gene. Germline values: CDR1 SGHDT, CDR2 YYEEEE. V lost 0 bases and J lost 3, with 4 bases in between. This CDR3 contains 12 residues. CDR3 sequence reads: CASSLDYYEQYF. Written as DNA, the CDR3 is TGTGCCAGCAGCTTGGATTACTACGAGCAGTACTTC.

The genes are TRBV2 and TRBJ2-5, with 9 bases lining up with TRBD2. This CDR3 has 16 amino acids. CDR1 SNHLY and CDR2 FYNNEI come from the germline V gene. Trimming at V came to 3 bases and at J to 5 bases, leaving 10 bases not matched to a gene. DNA for the CDR3: TGTGCCAGCAGTGACGGGGTAGCGGGAGTTGGGGAGACCCAGTACTTC. Translation gives CASSDGVAGVGETQYF. Complete variable domain (other parts from reference TRBV2 and TRBJ2-5): EPEVTQTPSHQVTQMGQEVILRCVPISNHLYFYWYRQILGQKVEFLVSFYNNEISEKSEIFDDQFSVERPDGSNFTLKIRSTKLEDSAMYFCASSDGVAGVGETQYFGPGTRLLVL.

The genes are TRBV5-1 and TRBJ1-2, with D maybe TRBD1 (5 bases). Germline V CDR1 and CDR2: SGHRS, YFSETQ. V was trimmed by 2 bases and J by 6 bases, leaving 8 bases between them. The CDR3 is 12 amino acids. This CDR3 reads CASSFGGDGYTF. CDR3 coding DNA: TGCGCCAGCAGCTTCGGGGGGGATGGCTACACCTTC.

This clone was observed once. CDR3 region: CASKQGSINYGYTF. DNA for the CDR3: TGTGCCAGCAAGCAGGGCTCCATAAACTATGGCTACACCTTC. The V call is TRBV27, the J call TRBJ1-2; TRBD1 might be the D (5 bases). This CDR3 comprises 14 residues. Germline loops: CDR1 MNHEY, CDR2 SMNVEV (reference sequence). V was trimmed by 7 bases and J by 2 bases, leaving 14 bases between them.

The V call is TRBV7-8, the J call TRBJ2-5, with 9 nucleotides matching TRBD1. CDR1 and CDR2 from the germline V gene are SGHVS and FQNEAQ. Losses at the gene ends were 2 bases for V and 5 bases for J; bases not matched to a gene: 6. This CDR3 comprises 15 residues. The CDR3 here is CASSLSPGQGETQYF. The CDR3 region has the DNA TGTGCCAGCAGCTTATCGCCGGGACAGGGTGAGACCCAGTACTTC.

The chain links TRBV11-3 to TRBJ2-1; TRBD2 matches at 8 bases. This CDR3 has 18 amino acids. The trim removed 5 bases at V and 2 bases at J, leaving 14 bases unmatched. Germline V lookup: CDR1 SGHNT, CDR2 YENEEA. CDR3 nucleotides: TGTGCCAGCAGCGCCGGGATAGCGGGAATAGGAACCTACAATGAGCAGTTCTTC. Residues: CASSAGIAGIGTYNEQFF.

The chain couples TRBV9 to TRBJ2-5; 10 bases align to TRBD2. This CDR3 is 13 amino acids long. J was trimmed by 5 bases and V by 4 bases; bases with no gene match: 2. Germline V gene lookup returns CDR1 SGDLS and CDR2 YYNGEE. CDR3 in amino acids: CASSLAGVETQYF. The CDR3 DNA follows: TGTGCCAGCAGCCTAGCGGGAGTTGAGACCCAGTACTTC.

This clone occurred a few times. The CDR3 DNA follows: TGTGCCATCAGTCGCGAAGGGGTGGGGAGCAATCAGCCCCAGCATTTT. Residues: CAISREGVGSNQPQHF. The rearrangement links TRBV10-3 to TRBJ1-5; tentative D call: TRBD1 (5 bases). Deletions cut 5 bases from V and 1 base from J, with 15 bases between. Germline-derived CDR1 and CDR2 are ENHRY and SYGVKD. This CDR3 spans 16 amino acids.

The genes are TRBV2 and TRBJ1-1, with TRBD1 matching 8 bases. J lost 6 bases, V lost 10 bases, and 10 bases had no gene match. The CDR3 is made up of 13 amino acids. Germline CDR1 and CDR2: SNHLY and FYNNEI. The CDR3 DNA follows: TGTGCCAACCACGGACAGGGTGTCGCTGAAGCTTTCTTT. This translates into CANHGQGVAEAFF.

V gene TRBV9 combines with J gene TRBJ1-2; 7 nucleotides match TRBD1. Trimming removed 3 bases from V and 7 bases from J; junction bases left unmatched: 12. The CDR3 covers 15 residues. Germline V lookup: CDR1 SGDLS, CDR2 YYNGEE. CDR3 DNA: TGTGCCAGCAGCGCCGGGACGGCTCGACAGGGTGGCTACACCTTC. Amino acids: CASSAGTARQGGYTF.

This sequence joins TRBV6-8 and TRBJ1-5, with a weak D call TRBD1 (5 bases). V lost 0 bases, J lost 7 bases, and 13 bases lay in between. Germline assignment: CDR1 MNHGY and CDR2 SAAAGT. CDR3 length: 15 residues. CDR3 nucleotides: TGTGCCAGCAGTTACTCGATGGGGGGTCTCCAGCCCCAGCATTTT. This translates into CASSYSMGGLQPQHF.

The gene calls are TRBV11-2 and TRBJ1-4; 10 nucleotides agree with TRBD1. The length of the CDR3 is 14 residues. In germline, CDR1 is SGHAT, CDR2 FQNNGV. After removal of 5 bases from V and 8 bases from J, the junction contained 5 bases not matched to a gene. This chain's CDR3 is CASSRTGGMEKLFF. The DNA of the CDR3 is TGTGCCAGCAGCCGGACAGGGGGTATGGAAAAACTGTTTTTT. Based on the CDR3 plus reference TRBV11-2 and TRBJ1-4, the full variable domain is EAGVAQSPRYKIIEKRQSVAFWCNPISGHATLYWYQQILGQGPKLLIQFQNNGVVDDSQLPKDRFSAERLKGVDSTLKIQPAKLEDSAVYLCASSRTGGMEKLFFGSGTQLSVL.

This clone appeared a single time. This CDR3 reads CAISGDDRGRDQPQHF. DNA for the CDR3: TGTGCCATCAGTGGGGACGACAGGGGGCGCGATCAGCCCCAGCATTTT. The V and J genes are TRBV10-3 and TRBJ1-5, with 10 bases lining up with TRBD1. J was trimmed by 5 bases and V by 4 bases; bases with no gene match: 8. Germline CDR1 reads ENHRY; CDR2 reads SYGVKD. CDR3 length equals 16 residues.